This T cell receptor (beta chain) was sequenced in a study of blood T cell repertoires in COVID-19. Whole-study context: Whether acute or convalescent, the COVID-19 samples came from the United States, Italy and Spain. The analysed material was cDNA or gDNA that came from T cells, B-cell-depleted T cells, or PBMCs.

The data were produced by immunoSEQ multiplex PCR, yet TCRdb's version contains in-frame clones alone and is incomplete. The table records just under 350,000 clones, around 91% of them present only once. The germline V gene encodes CDR1 SGHDT and CDR2 YYEEEE. The CDR3 length is 14 residues. V was pared by 0 bases and J by 2 bases, with 8 bases between. In this sample, this clone turned up once. The specimen was peripheral blood. V usage is TRBV5-6 and J usage is TRBJ2-5, with TRBD1 as a possible D gene (6 bases). This sequence was found in a woman aged 18-35 years who had recovered from COVID-19. The CDR3 DNA sequence: TGTGCCAGCAGCTTGGGGGGGCTGCAAGAGACCCAGTACTTC. Protein product: CASSLGGLQETQYF.